The next 9 T cell receptor beta chains were all read from a single sample in a study of T-cell memory formation after mild COVID-19. TCRdb re-called the 5' RACE reads with MiXCR, one entry per CDR3 protein. The sample yields 550,000 to 700,000 distinct CDR3 sequences, more than 15% seen once. Sequenced sample: PBMCs or a T cell subset sorted from them (not recorded which). The origin of the receptors is an adult woman who had mild COVID-19 (a few samples of this study predate the infection). Cell type and time point are not known.

This clonotype was seen more than once but under ten times. V usage is TRBV7-2 and J usage is TRBJ1-1; D is undetermined. This CDR3 region has 14 residues. Germline values: CDR1 SGHTA, CDR2 FQGNSA. Trimming stripped 1 base from V and 5 bases from J, with 11 bases between. This chain's CDR3 is CASSLVYSGTEAFF. CDR3 bases: TGTGCCAGCAGCTTAGTGTACAGTGGGACTGAAGCTTTCTTT.

This clonotype was observed many times. The chain is built from TRBV6-2 or TRBV6-3 and TRBJ2-7; 7 bases fit TRBD2. CDR3 length: 13 amino acids. V lost 2 bases and J lost 4; bases outside the gene matches: 2. Germline lookup yields CDR1 MNHEY and CDR2 SVGEGT. The DNA of the CDR3 is TGTGCCAGCAGTTACGGCGGGAGATACGAGCAGTACTTC. The encoded protein is CASSYGGRYEQYF.

This clonotype was seen a few times. The V and J genes are TRBV7-9 and TRBJ2-5, with 8 bases that match TRBD2. Looked up from germline, CDR1 is SEHNR and CDR2 is FQNEAQ (reference sequence). The CDR3 extends over 16 amino acids. Here the CDR3 DNA reads TGTGCTGCAGGCGAGCAGGTAGCGGGAATAGGCGGGACCCAGTACTTC. It translates to CAAGEQVAGIGGTQYF.

This clonotype was seen more than once but under ten times. The chain joins TRBV7-2 to TRBJ2-7, with 8 positions matching TRBD2. The germline CDR1 and CDR2 sequences are SGHTA and FQGNSA. This CDR3 contains 12 residues. V lost 8 bases, J lost 6 bases, and 6 bases stayed unmatched. The CDR3 DNA reads TGTGCCAGCGGAGTAGCGGGAACCGAGCAGTACTTC. Protein sequence: CASGVAGTEQYF.

J is TRBJ2-1 and V is TRBV6-2 or TRBV6-3; D gene unclear. Trimming shortened V by 5 bases and J by 5 bases, and 19 bases separated the two germline ends. The CDR3 has 16 residues. Germline values: CDR1 MNHEY, CDR2 SVGEGT. The CDR3 sequence: CASSQHVLPPNNEQFF. CDR3 nucleotides: TGTGCCAGCAGTCAACACGTCCTACCCCCGAACAATGAGCAGTTCTTC.

The J gene is TRBJ1-2, the V gene TRBV4-1; possibly TRBD1 for D (6 bases). The CDR3 spans 14 residues. The germline V gene encodes CDR1 MGHRA and CDR2 YSYEKL. Trimming took off 1 base at V and 7 bases at J, with 13 bases between the two ends. Here the CDR3 reads CASSQVGHERGYTF. CDR3 nucleotides: TGCGCCAGCAGCCAAGTGGGACATGAGCGTGGCTACACCTTC.

This clonotype occurred a few times. This chain joins TRBV10-3 and TRBJ2-2; D remains unclear. CDR1 is ENHRY and CDR2 is SYGVKD in the germline V gene. Trimming removed 11 bases at V and 1 base at J, with 11 bases between. This CDR3 spans 13 amino acids. CDR3 region: CAARFGNTGELFF. The CDR3 region has the DNA TGTGCCGCCCGCTTTGGGAACACCGGGGAGCTGTTTTTT.

In its sample, this clonotype was seen a few times. This chain connects TRBV28 to TRBJ2-7, with 11 bases lining up with TRBD2. The ends lost 1 base at V and 13 bases at J; junction bases unmatched: 9. There are 14 residues in the CDR3. Germline V CDR1 and CDR2: MDHEN, SYDVKM. The DNA for the CDR3 is TGTGCCAGCAGTTTATACCCCCGGACTAGCGGGTGCTACTTC. Translated: CASSLYPRTSGCYF. Drawing the rest from reference TRBV28 and TRBJ2-7, the complete variable domain is DVKVTQSSRYLVKRTGEKVFLECVQDMDHENMFWYRQDPGLGLRLIYFSYDVKMKEKGDIPEGYSVSREKKERFSLILESASTNQTSMYLCASSLYPRTSGCYFGPGTRLTVT.

This chain connects TRBV6-5 to TRBJ1-6; 8 bases match TRBD1. V shed 5 bases and J 5 bases; nucleotides not matched to a gene: 17. The CDR3 is made up of 19 amino acids. CDR1 MNHEY and CDR2 SVGAGI come from the germline V gene. The CDR3 is CASSETLAYTGGNNSPLHF. The CDR3 nucleotides read TGTGCCAGCAGTGAAACTTTAGCTTACACAGGGGGTAATAATTCACCCCTCCACTTT.